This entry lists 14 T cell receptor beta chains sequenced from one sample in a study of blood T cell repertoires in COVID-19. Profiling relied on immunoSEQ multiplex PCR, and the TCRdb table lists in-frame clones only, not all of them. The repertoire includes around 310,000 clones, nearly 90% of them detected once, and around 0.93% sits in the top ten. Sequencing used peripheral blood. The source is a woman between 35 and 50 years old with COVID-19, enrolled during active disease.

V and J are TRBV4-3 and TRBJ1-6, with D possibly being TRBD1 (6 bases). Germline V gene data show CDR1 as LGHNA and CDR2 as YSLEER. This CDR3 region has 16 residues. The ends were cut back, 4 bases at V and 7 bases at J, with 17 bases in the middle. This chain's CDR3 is CASSLGGALMNSPLHF. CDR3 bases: TGCGCCAGCAGCCTAGGGGGGGCATTGATGAATTCACCCCTCCACTTT.

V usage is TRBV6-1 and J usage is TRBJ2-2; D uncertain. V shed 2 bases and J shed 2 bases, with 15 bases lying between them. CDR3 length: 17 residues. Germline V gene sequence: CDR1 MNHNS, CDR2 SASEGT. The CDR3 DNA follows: TGTGCCAGCAGTGAATCTGGTAGCCCTCTAAACACCGGGGAGCTGTTTTTT. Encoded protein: CASSESGSPLNTGELFF.

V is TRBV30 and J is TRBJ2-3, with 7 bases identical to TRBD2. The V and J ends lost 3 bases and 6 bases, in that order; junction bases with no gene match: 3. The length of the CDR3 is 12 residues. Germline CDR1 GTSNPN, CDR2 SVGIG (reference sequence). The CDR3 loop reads CAWSPRGDTQYF. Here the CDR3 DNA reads TGTGCCTGGAGCCCGCGGGGGGATACGCAGTATTTT.

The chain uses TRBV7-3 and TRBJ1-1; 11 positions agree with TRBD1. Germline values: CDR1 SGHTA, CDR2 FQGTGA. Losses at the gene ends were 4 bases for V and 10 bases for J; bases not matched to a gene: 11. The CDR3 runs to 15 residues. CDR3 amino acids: CASSSRPGQGEGAFF. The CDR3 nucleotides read TGTGCCAGCAGCTCCCGACCGGGACAGGGGGAGGGAGCTTTCTTT.

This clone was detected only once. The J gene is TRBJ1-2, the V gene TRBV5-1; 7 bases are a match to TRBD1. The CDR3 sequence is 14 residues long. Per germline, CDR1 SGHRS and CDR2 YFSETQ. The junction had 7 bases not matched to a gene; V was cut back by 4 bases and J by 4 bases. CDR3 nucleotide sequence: TGCGCCAGCAGCAGAGGTTGGGACAGCTATGGCTACACCTTC. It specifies CASSRGWDSYGYTF.

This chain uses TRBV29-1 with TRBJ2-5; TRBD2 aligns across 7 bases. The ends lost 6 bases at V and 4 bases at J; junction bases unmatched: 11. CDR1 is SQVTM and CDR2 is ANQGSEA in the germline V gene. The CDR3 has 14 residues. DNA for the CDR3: TGCAGCGTCGGCCCTGCGGGAGTATCAGAGACCCAGTACTTC. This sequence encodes CSVGPAGVSETQYF.

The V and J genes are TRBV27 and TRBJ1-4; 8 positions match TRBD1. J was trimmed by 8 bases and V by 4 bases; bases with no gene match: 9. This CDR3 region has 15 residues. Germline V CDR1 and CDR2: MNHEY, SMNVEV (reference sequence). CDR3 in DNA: TGTGCCAGCAGTTCCAGACAGGGGCTTCAGGAAAAACTGTTTTTT. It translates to CASSSRQGLQEKLFF.

CDR3 amino acids: CASSFGIRGGGQPQHF. The CDR3 nucleotides read TGTGCCAGCAGTTTCGGTATTAGGGGAGGAGGACAGCCCCAGCATTTT. J is TRBJ1-5 and V is TRBV27, with D maybe TRBD1 (5 bases). The CDR3 consists of 16 residues. Trimming cost V 3 bases and J 7 bases, with 19 bases left between them. Germline-derived CDR1 and CDR2 are MNHEY and SMNVEV (reference sequence).

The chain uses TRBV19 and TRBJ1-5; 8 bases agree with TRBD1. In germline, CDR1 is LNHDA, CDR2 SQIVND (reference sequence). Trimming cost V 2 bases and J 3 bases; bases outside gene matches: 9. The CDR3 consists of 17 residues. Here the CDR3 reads CASSILQGARVNQPQHF. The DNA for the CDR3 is TGTGCCAGTAGTATACTCCAGGGGGCGCGGGTCAATCAGCCCCAGCATTTT.

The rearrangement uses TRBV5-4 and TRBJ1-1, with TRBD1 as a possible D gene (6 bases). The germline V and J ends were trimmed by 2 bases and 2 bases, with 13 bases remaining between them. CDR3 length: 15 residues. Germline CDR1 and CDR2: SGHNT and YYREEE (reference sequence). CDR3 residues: CASSFSQQGNTEAFF. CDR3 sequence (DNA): TGTGCCAGCAGCTTTTCCCAACAGGGAAACACTGAAGCTTTCTTT.

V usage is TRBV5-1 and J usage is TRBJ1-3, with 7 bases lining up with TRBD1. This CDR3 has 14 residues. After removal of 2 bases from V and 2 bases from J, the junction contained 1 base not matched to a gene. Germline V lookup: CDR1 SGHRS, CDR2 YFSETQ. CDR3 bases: TGCGCCAGCAGCTTACAGGGGACTGGAAACACCATATATTTT. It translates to CASSLQGTGNTIYF.

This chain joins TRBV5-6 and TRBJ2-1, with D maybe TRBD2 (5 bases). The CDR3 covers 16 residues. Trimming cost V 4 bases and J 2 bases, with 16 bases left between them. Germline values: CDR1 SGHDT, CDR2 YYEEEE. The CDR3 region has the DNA TGTGCCAGCAGCCAGCCATTAGCGTATCCCTACAATGAGCAGTTCTTC. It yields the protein CASSQPLAYPYNEQFF. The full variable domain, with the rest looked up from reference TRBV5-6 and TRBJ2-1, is DAGVTQSPTHLIKTRGQQVTLRCSPKSGHDTVSWYQQALGQGPQFIFQYYEEEERQRGNFPDRFSGHQFPNYSSELNVNALLLGDSALYLCASSQPLAYPYNEQFFGPGTRLTVL.

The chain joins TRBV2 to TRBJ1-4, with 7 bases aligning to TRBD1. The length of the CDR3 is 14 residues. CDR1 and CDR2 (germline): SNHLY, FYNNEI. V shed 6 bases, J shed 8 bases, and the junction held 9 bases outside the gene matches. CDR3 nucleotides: TGTGCCAGCAGGGAAACAGGGGTAGGGGAAAAACTGTTTTTT. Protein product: CASRETGVGEKLFF.

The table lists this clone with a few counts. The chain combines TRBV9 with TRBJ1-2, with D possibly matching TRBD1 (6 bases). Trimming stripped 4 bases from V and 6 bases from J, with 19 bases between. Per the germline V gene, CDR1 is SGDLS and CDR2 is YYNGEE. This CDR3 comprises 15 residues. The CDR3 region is CASSITGFSTNGYTF. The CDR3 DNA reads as TGTGCCAGCAGCATTACAGGGTTCTCAACTAATGGCTACACCTTC.